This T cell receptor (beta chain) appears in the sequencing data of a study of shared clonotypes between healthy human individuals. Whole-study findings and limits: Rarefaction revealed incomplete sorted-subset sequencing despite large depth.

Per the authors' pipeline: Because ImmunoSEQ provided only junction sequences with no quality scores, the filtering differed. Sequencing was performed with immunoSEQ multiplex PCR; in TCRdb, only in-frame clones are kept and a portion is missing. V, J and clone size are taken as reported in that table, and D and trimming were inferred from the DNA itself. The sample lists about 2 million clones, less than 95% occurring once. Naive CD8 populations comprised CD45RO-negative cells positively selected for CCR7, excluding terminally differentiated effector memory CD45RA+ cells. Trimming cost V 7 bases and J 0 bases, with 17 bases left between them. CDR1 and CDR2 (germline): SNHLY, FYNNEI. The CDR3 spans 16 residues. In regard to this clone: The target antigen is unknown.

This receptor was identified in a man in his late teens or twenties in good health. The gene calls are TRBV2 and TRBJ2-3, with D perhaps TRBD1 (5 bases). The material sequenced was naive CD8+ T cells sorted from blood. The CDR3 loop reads CASTLTGQGSTDTQYF. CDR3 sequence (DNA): TGTGCCAGCACTCTGACCGGGCAGGGTAGCACAGATACGCAGTATTTT.